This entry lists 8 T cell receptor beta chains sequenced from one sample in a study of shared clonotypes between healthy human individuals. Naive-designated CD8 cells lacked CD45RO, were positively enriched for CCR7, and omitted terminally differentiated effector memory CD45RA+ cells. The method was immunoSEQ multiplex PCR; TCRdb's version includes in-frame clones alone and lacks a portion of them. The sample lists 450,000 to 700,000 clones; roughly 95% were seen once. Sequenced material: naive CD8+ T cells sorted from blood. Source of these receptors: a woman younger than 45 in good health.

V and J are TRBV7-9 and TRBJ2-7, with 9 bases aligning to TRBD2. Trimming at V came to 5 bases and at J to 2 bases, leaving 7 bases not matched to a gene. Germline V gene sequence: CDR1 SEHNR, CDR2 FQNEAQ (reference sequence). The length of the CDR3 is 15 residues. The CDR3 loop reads CASSQRTSVTYEQYF. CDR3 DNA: TGTGCCAGCAGCCAACGGACTAGCGTAACCTACGAGCAGTACTTC.

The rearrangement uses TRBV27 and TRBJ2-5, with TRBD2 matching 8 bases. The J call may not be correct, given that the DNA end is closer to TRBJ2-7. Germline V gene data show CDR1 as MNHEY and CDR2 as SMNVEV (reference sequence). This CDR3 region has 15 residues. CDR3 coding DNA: TGTGCCAGCACCCTACCTGACGGGAGGGCCTACGAGCAGTACTTC. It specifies CASTLPDGRAYEQYF.

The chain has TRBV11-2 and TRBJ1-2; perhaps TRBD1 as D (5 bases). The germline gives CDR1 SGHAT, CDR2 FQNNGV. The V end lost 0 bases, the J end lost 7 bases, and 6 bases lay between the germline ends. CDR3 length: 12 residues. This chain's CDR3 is CASSLDGGGYTF. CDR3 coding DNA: TGTGCCAGCAGCTTAGATGGGGGTGGCTACACCTTC.

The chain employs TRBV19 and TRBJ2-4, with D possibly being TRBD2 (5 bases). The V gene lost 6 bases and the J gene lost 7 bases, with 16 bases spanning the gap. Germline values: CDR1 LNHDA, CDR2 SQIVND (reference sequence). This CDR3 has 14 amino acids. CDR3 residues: CASRPGNIWNIQYF. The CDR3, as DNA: TGTGCCAGTAGGCCGGGAAATATCTGGAACATTCAGTACTTC.

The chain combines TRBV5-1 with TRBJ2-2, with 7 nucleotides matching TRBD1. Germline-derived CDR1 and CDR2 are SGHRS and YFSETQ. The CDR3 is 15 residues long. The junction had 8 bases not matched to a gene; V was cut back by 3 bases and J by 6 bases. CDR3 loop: CASSSLRDSPGELFF. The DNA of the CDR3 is TGCGCCAGCAGCTCCCTCCGGGACAGCCCCGGGGAGCTGTTTTTT.

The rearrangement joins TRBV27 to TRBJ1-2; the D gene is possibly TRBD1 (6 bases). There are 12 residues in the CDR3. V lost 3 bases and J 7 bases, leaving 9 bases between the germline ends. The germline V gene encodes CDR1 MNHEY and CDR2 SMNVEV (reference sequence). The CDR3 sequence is CASSFVGGGYTF. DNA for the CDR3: TGTGCCAGCAGTTTCGTAGGGGGTGGCTACACCTTC.

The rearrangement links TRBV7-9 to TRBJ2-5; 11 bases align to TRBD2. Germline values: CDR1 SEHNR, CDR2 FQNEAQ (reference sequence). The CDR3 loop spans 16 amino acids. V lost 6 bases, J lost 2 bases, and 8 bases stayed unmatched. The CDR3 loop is CASRAPGLAEQETQYF. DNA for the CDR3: TGTGCCAGCAGAGCGCCGGGACTAGCGGAACAAGAGACCCAGTACTTC.

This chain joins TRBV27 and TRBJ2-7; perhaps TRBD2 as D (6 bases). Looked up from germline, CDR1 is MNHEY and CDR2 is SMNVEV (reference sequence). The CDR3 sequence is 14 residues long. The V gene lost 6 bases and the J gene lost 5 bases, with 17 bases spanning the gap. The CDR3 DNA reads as TGTGCCAGCAGCAGGGACTGGCTGCAACACGAGCAGTACTTC. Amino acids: CASSRDWLQHEQYF.